Listed here is a single T cell receptor (beta chain). Antigen unknown. With only one base between it and a far larger clone, this is likely a read error. Among the donors, all were Caucasian adults who lived in Nashville, Tennessee. It was at deep level that the assay was run. Using immunoSEQ multiplex PCR, the repertoire was profiled, and TCRdb retains in-frame clones only, with some absent. The repertoire has about 470,000 clones, roughly three quarters of them found once; the top ten carry less than 15%. The data are from a study of shared clonotypes between healthy human individuals. Background on the study: The cohort comprised a couple of women and a few men. Their ages spanned 18 to 49 years.

This CDR3 contains 19 residues. Germline lookup yields CDR1 SGHAT and CDR2 FQNNGV. The V gene lost 1 base and the J gene lost 1 base, with 20 bases spanning the gap. General study results and limits: Donor clonotype sharing was expected to depend on sequencing depth.

This chain links TRBV11-2 with TRBJ2-1; weak D call: TRBD2 (6 bases). This sequence was found in a woman aged 40 to 50 in good health. Some clones in this sample may be carry-over from other donors' samples. The sample was PBMCs. The CDR3 loop reads CASSLGRKIAEGSYNEQFF. CDR3 bases: TGTGCCAGCAGCTTAGGGAGGAAAATAGCGGAGGGATCCTACAATGAGCAGTTCTTC. The whole variable domain, filled in from reference TRBV11-2 and TRBJ2-1, reads EAGVAQSPRYKIIEKRQSVAFWCNPISGHATLYWYQQILGQGPKLLIQFQNNGVVDDSQLPKDRFSAERLKGVDSTLKIQPAKLEDSAVYLCASSLGRKIAEGSYNEQFFGPGTRLTVL.